This record covers a single T cell receptor (beta chain). Antigen specificity is unknown. Generated by immunoSEQ multiplex PCR, the TCRdb table keeps only in-frame clones and is missing some. The sample lists about 59,000 clones, around three quarters seen once, with about 8.3% in the top ten. The CDR3 totals 14 residues. Germline V gene sequence: CDR1 SGDLS, CDR2 YYNGEE. Trimming stripped 4 bases from V and 6 bases from J, with 16 bases between. CTLA-4 blockade with ipilimumab, together with focal radiation, was given to patients with chemo-refractory metastatic non-small-cell lung cancer. The sample is drawn from a study of radiotherapy plus CTLA-4 blockade in lung cancer. Study overall: Objective responses were seen in about a sixth of patients, disease control in more than 30%. General study points: TCR clones from tumors expanded in blood after radiotherapy plus ipilimumab. The best prediction of response reportedly came from early blood T cell clone dynamics, with interferon-beta.

Sequences were derived from peripheral blood, sampled from a patient treated with radiotherapy plus ipilimumab. The receptor was isolated from a human donor with non-small cell lung cancer whose response to radiotherapy plus ipilimumab could not be evaluated. The chain carries TRBV9 and TRBJ1-1; D ambiguous. The CDR3 sequence: CASSPAVTLPEAFF. CDR3 sequence (DNA): TGTGCCAGCAGCCCCGCAGTGACACTCCCTGAAGCTTTCTTT.